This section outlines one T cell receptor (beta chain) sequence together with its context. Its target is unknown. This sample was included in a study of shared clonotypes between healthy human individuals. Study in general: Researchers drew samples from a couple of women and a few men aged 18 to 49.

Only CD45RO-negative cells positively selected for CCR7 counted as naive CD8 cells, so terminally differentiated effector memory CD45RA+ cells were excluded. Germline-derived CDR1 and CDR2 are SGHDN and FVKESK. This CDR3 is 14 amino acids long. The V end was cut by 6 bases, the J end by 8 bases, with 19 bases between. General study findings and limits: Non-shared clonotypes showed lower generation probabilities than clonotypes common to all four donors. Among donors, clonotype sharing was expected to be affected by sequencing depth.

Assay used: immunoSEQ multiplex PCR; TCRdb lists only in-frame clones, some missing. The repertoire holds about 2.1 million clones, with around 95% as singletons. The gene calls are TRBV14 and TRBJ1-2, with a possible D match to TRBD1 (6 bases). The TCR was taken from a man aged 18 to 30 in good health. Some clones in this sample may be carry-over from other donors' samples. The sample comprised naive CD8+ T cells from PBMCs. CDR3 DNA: TGTGCCAGCAGACCCAGCGGGGGCTATCCGGGCTACACCTTC. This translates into CASRPSGGYPGYTF.